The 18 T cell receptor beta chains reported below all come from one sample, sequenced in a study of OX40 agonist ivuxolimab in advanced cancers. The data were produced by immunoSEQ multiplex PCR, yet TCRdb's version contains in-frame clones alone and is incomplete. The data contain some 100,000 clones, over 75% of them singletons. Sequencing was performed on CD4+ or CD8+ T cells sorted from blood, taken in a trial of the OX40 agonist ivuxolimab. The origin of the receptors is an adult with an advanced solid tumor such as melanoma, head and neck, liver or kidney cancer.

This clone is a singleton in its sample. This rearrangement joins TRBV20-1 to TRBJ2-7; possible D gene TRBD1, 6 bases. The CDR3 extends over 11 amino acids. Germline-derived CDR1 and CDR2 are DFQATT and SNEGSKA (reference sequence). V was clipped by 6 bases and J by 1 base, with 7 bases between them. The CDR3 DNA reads TGCAGTGCGGACAGATCCTACGAGCAGTACTTC. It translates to CSADRSYEQYF.

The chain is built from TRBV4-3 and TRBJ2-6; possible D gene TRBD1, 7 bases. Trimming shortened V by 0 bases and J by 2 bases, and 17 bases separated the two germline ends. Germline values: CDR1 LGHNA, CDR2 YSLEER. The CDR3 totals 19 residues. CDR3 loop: CASSQDWQGGAAGANVLTF. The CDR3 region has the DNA TGCGCCAGCAGCCAAGATTGGCAGGGGGGCGCGGCTGGGGCCAACGTCCTGACTTTC.

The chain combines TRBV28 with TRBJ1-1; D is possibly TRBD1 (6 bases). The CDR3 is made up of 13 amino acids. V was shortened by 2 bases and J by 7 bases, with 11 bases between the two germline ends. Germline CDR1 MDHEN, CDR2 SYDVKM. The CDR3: CASSLRGASEAFF. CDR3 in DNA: TGTGCCAGCAGTTTACGGGGGGCCAGTGAAGCTTTCTTT.

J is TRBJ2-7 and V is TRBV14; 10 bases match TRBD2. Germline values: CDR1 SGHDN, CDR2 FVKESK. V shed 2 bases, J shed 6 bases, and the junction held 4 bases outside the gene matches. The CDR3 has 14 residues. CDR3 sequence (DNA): TGTGCCAGCAGCCAACTAGCGGGAGTGCGCGAGCAGTACTTC. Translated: CASSQLAGVREQYF.

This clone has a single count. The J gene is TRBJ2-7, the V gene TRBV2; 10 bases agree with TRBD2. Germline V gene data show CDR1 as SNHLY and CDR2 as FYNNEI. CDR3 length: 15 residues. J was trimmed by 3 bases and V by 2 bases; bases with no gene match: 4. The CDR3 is CASSEQASGSYEQYF. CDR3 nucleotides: TGTGCCAGCAGTGAACAGGCTAGCGGGAGCTACGAGCAGTACTTC.

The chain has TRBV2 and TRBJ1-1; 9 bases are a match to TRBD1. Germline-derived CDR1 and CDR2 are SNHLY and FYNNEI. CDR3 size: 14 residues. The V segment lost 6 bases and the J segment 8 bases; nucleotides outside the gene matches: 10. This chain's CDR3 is CASRGDRVLGEAFF. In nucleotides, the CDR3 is TGTGCCAGCAGAGGGGACAGGGTGTTGGGGGAAGCTTTCTTT. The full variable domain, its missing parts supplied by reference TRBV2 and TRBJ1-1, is EPEVTQTPSHQVTQMGQEVILRCVPISNHLYFYWYRQILGQKVEFLVSFYNNEISEKSEIFDDQFSVERPDGSNFTLKIRSTKLEDSAMYFCASRGDRVLGEAFFGQGTRLTVV.

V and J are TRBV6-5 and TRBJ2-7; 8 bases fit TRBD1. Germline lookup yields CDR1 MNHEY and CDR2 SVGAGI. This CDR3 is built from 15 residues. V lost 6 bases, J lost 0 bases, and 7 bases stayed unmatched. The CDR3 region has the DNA TGTGCCAGCAGCCGACAGGGGCTTAACTCCTACGAGCAGTACTTC. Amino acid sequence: CASSRQGLNSYEQYF.

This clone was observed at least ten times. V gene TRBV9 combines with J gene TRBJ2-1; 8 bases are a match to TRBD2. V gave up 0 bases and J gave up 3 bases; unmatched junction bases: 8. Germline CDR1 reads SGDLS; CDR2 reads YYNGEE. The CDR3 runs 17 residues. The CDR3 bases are TGTGCCAGCAGCGTAGCAGTGGGAGCGGGAGTCTACAATGAGCAGTTCTTC. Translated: CASSVAVGAGVYNEQFF. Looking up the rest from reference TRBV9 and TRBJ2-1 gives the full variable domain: DSGVTQTPKHLITATGQRVTLRCSPRSGDLSVYWYQQSLDQGLQFLIQYYNGEERAKGNILERFSAQQFPDLHSELNLSSLELGDSALYFCASSVAVGAGVYNEQFFGPGTRLTVL.

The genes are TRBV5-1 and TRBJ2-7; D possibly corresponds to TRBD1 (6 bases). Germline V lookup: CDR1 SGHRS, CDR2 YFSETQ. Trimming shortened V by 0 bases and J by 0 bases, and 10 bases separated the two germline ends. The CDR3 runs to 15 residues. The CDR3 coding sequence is TGCGCCAGCAGCTTGGGGGCAGGGGTCTCCTACGAGCAGTACTTC. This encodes CASSLGAGVSYEQYF.

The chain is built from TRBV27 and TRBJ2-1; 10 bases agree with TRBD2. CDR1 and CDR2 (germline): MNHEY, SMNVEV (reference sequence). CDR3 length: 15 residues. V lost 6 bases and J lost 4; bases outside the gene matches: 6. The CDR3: CASRAPGLAYNEQFF. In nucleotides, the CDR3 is TGTGCCAGCAGGGCTCCGGGACTAGCGTACAATGAGCAGTTCTTC.

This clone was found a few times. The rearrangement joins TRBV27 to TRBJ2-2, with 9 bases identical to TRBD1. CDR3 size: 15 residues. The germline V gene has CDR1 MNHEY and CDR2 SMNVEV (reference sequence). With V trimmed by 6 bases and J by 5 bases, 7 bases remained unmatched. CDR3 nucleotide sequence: TGTGCCAGCAGCTGGGACAGGGTGAGAACCGGGGAGCTGTTTTTT. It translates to CASSWDRVRTGELFF.

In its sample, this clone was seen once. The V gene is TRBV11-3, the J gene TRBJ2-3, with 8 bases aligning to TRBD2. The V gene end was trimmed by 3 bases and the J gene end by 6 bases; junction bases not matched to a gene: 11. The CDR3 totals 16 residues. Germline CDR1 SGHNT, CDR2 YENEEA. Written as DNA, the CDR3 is TGTGCCAGCAGCTTTAGTGGAGCGGGGGCCCTGGATACGCAGTATTTT. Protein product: CASSFSGAGALDTQYF.

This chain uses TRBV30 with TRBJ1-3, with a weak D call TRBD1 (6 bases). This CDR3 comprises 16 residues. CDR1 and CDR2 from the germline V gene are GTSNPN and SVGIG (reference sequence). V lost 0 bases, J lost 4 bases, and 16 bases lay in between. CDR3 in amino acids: CAWSVVGRGKGNTIYF. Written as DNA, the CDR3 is TGTGCCTGGAGTGTTGTTGGCAGGGGAAAAGGAAACACCATATATTTT.

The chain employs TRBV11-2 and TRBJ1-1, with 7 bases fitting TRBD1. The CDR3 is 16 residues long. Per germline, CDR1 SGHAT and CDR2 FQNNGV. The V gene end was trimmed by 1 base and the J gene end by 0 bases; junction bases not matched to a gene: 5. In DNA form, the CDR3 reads TGTGCCAGCAGCTTAGTGGGACAGCCGCTGAACACTGAAGCTTTCTTT. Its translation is CASSLVGQPLNTEAFF. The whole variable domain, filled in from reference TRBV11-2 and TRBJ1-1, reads EAGVAQSPRYKIIEKRQSVAFWCNPISGHATLYWYQQILGQGPKLLIQFQNNGVVDDSQLPKDRFSAERLKGVDSTLKIQPAKLEDSAVYLCASSLVGQPLNTEAFFGQGTRLTVV.

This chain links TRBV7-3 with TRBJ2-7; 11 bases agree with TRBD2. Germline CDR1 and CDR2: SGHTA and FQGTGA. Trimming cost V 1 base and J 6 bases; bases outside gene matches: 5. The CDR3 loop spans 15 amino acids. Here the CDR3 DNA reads TGTGCCAGCAGCTTAATAGGGACTAGCGGCTCCGAGCAGTACTTC. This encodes CASSLIGTSGSEQYF. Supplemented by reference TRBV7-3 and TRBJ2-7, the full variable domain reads GAGVSQTPSNKVTEKGKYVELRCDPISGHTALYWYRQSLGQGPEFLIYFQGTGAADDSGLPNDRFFAVRPEGSVSTLKIQRTERGDSAVYLCASSLIGTSGSEQYFGPGTRLTVT.

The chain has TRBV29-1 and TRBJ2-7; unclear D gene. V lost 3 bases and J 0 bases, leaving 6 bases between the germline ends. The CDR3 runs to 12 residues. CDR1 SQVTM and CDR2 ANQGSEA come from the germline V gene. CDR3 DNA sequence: TGCAGCGTTGAGAAGGACTCCTACGAGCAGTACTTC. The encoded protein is CSVEKDSYEQYF.

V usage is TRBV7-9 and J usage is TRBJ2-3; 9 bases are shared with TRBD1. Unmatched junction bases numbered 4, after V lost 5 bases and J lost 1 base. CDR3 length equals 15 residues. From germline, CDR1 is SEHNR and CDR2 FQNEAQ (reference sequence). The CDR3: CASSPRQGGTDTQYF. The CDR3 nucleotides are TGTGCCAGCAGCCCACGACAGGGGGGCACAGATACGCAGTATTTT. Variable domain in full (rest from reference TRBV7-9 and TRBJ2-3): DTGVSQNPRHKITKRGQNVTFRCDPISEHNRLYWYRQTLGQGPEFLTYFQNEAQLEKSRLLSDRFSAERPKGSFSTLEIQRTEQGDSAMYLCASSPRQGGTDTQYFGPGTRLTVL.

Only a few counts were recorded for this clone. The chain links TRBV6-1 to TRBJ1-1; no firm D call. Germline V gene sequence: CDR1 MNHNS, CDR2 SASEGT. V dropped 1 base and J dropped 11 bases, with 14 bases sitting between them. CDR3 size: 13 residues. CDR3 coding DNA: TGTGCCAGCAGTGAAGACTCGGACGGCGGGGCTTTCTTT. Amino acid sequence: CASSEDSDGGAFF.